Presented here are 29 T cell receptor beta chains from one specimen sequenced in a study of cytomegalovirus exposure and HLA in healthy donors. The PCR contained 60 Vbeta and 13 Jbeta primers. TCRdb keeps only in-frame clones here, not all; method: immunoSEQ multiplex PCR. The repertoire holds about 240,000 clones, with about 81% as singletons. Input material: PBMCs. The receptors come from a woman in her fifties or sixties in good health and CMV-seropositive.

The CDR3 bases are TGTGCCAGCAGGAACGGGGGGCAGCGATGGGGCATTCAGTACTTC. Protein: CASRNGGQRWGIQYF. This chain connects TRBV28 to TRBJ2-4, with a weak D call TRBD2 (7 bases). The V gene's germline CDR1 is MDHEN and CDR2 SYDVKM. This CDR3 comprises 15 residues. The ends were cut back, 6 bases at V and 9 bases at J, with 21 bases in the middle. The full variable domain, in which reference TRBV28 and TRBJ2-4 provide the parts outside the CDR3, is DVKVTQSSRYLVKRTGEKVFLECVQDMDHENMFWYRQDPGLGLRLIYFSYDVKMKEKGDIPEGYSVSREKKERFSLILESASTNQTSMYLCASRNGGQRWGIQYFGAGTRLSVL.

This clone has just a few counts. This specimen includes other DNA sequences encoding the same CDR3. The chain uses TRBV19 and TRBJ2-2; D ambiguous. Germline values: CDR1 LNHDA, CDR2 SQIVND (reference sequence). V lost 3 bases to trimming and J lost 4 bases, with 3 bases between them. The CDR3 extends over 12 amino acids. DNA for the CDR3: TGTGCCAGTAGTATTAGCACCGGGGAGCTGTTTTTT. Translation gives CASSISTGELFF.

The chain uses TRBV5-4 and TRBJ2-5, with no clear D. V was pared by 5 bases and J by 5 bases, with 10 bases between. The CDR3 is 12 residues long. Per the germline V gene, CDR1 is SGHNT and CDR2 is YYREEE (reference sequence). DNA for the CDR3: TGTGCCAGCAGTATCCTACCGGAGACCCAGTACTTC. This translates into CASSILPETQYF.

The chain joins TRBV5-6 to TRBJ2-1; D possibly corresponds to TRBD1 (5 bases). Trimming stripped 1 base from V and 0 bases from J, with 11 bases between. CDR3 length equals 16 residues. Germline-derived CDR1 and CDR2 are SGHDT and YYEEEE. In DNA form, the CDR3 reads TGTGCCAGCAGCTTGTCAAGGGGCGGCTCCTACAATGAGCAGTTCTTC. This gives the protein CASSLSRGGSYNEQFF.

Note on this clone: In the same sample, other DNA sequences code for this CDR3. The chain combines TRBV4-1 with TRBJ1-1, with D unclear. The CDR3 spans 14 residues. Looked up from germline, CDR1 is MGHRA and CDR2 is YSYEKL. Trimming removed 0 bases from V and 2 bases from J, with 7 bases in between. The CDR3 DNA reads TGCGCCAGCAGCCAAGAACTTGCCAACACTGAAGCTTTCTTT. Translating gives CASSQELANTEAFF.

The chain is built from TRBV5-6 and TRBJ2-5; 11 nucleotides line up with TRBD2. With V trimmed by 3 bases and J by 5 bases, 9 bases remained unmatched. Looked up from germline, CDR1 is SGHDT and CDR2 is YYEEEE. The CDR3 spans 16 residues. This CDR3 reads CASSSRLAGRRETQYF. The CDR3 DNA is TGTGCCAGCAGCTCCCGACTAGCGGGGAGGAGGGAGACCCAGTACTTC.

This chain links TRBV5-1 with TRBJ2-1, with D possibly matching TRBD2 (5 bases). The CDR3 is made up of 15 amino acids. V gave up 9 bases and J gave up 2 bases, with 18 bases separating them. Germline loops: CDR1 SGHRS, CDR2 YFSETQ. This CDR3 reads CATRPDAGTYNEQFF. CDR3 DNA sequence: TGCGCCACCCGCCCAGACGCGGGCACCTACAATGAGCAGTTCTTC.

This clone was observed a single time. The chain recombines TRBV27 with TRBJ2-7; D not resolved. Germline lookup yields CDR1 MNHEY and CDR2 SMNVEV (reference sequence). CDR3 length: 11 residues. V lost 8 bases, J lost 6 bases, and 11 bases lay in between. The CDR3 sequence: CASGRFFEQYF. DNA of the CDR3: TGTGCCAGCGGCAGGTTTTTCGAGCAGTACTTC.

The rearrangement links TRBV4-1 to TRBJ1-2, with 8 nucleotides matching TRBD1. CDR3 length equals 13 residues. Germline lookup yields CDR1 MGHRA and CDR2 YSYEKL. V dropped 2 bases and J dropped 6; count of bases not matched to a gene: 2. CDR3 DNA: TGCGCCAGCAGCCAACGGACAGGGAATGGCTACACCTTC. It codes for CASSQRTGNGYTF.

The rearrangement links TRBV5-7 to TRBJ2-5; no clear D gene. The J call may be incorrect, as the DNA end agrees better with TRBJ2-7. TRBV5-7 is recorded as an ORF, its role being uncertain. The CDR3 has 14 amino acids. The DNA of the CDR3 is TGTGCCAGCAGCTTCAACAGCAGTTCCTACGAGCAGTACTTC. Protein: CASSFNSSSYEQYF.

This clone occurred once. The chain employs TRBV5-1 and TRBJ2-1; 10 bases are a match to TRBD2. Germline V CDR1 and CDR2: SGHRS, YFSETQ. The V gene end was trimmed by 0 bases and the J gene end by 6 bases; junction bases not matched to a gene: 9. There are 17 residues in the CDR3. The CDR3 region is CASSLGSGRTMTNEQFF. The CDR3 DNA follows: TGCGCCAGCAGCTTGGGTAGCGGGAGGACGATGACCAATGAGCAGTTCTTC.

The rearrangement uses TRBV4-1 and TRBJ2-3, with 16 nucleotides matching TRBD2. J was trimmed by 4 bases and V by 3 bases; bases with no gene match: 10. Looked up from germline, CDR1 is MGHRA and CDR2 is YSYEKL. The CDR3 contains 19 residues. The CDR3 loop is CASSHQQGTSGRDSDTQYF. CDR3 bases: TGCGCCAGCAGCCATCAGCAGGGGACTAGCGGGAGGGACTCAGATACGCAGTATTTT.

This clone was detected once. The CDR3 spells CASSARGDEAGPNQETQYF. CDR3 DNA sequence: TGTGCCAGCAGTGCCCGAGGGGATGAGGCGGGACCGAACCAAGAGACCCAGTACTTC. J is TRBJ2-5 and V is TRBV6-7; TRBD2 might be the D (6 bases). TRBV6-7 is flagged as an ORF with uncertain function. The CDR3 sequence is 19 residues long. V was clipped by 5 bases and J by 0 bases, with 25 bases between them.

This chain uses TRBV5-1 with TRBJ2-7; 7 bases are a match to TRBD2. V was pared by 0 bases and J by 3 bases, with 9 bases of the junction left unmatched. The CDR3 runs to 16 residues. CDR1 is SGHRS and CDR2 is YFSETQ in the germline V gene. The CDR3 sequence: CASSLAAGVGNYEQYF. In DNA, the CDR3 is TGCGCCAGCAGCTTGGCCGCGGGGGTAGGAAACTACGAGCAGTACTTC.

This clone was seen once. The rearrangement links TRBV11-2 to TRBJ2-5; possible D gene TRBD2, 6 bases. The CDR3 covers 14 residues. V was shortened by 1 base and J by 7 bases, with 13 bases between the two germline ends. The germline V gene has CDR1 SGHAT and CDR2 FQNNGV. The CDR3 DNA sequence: TGTGCCAGCAGCTTAGTCGTATGGGGAGGGACCCAGTACTTC. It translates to CASSLVVWGGTQYF.

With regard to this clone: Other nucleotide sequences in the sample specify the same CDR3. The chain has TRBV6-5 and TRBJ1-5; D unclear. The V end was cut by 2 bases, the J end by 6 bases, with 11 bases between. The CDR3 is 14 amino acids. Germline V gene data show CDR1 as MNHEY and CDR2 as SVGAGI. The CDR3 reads CASSYEQDTQPQHF. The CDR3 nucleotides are TGTGCCAGCAGTTACGAGCAGGATACTCAGCCCCAGCATTTT.

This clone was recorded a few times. CDR3 residues: CASRGQSKNIQYF. The CDR3 region has the DNA TGCGCCAGCAGGGGCCAGTCCAAAAACATTCAGTACTTC. The V and J genes are TRBV10-2 and TRBJ2-4, with D unresolved. CDR3 length: 13 residues. Germline-derived CDR1 and CDR2 are WSHSY and SAAADI. V gave up 6 bases and J gave up 2 bases, with 8 bases separating them.

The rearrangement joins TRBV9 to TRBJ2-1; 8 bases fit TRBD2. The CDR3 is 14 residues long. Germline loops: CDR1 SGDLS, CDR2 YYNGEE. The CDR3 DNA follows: TGTGCACCCGGGGGGGTAGCGGAACACAATGAGCAGTTCTTC. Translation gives CAPGGVAEHNEQFF.

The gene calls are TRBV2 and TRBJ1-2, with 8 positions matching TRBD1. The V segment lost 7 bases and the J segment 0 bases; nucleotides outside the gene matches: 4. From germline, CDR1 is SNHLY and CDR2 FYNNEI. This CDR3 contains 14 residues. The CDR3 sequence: CASTPDRANYGYTF. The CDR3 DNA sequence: TGTGCCAGCACCCCGGACAGGGCTAACTATGGCTACACCTTC.

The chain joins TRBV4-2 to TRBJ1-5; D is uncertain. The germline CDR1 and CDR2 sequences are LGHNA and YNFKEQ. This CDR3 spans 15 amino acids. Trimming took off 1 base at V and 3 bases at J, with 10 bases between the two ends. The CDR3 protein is CASSQGGENNQPQHF. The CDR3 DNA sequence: TGTGCCAGCAGCCAAGGGGGAGAGAACAATCAGCCCCAGCATTTT.

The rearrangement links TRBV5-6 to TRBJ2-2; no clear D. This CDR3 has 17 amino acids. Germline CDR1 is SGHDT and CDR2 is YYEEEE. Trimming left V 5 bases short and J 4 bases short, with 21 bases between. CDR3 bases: TGTGCCAGCAGTTCAGCTGGTGGGCTACTGATCACCGGGGAGCTGTTTTTT. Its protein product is CASSSAGGLLITGELFF.

The CDR3 sequence is CASSLGTSGRSYEQYF. CDR3 sequence (DNA): TGTGCCAGCAGTTTGGGGACTAGCGGGAGGTCCTACGAGCAGTACTTC. The chain is built from TRBV6-5 and TRBJ2-7, with TRBD2 identical over 15 bases. The V and J ends lost 4 bases and 1 base, in that order; junction bases with no gene match: 2. This CDR3 is 16 amino acids long. Per germline, CDR1 MNHEY and CDR2 SVGAGI.

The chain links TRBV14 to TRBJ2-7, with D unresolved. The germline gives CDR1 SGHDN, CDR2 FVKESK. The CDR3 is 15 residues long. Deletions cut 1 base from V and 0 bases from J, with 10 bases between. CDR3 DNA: TGTGCCAGCAGCCAAGTGGGCGCAAACTCCTACGAGCAGTACTTC. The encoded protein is CASSQVGANSYEQYF.

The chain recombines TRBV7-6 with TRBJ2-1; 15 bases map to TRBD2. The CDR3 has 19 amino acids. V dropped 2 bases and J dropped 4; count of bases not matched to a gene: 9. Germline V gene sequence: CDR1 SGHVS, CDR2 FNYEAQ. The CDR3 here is CASSLRTSGRASGYNEQFF. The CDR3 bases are TGTGCCAGCAGCTTAAGGACTAGCGGGAGGGCCTCGGGGTACAATGAGCAGTTCTTC.

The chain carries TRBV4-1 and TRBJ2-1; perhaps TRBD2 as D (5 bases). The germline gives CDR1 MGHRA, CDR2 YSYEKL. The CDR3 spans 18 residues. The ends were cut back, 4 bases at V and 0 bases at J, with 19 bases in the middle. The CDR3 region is CASSRTLASPSSYNEQFF. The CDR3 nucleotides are TGCGCCAGCAGCCGAACCCTAGCCTCACCCAGCTCCTACAATGAGCAGTTCTTC.

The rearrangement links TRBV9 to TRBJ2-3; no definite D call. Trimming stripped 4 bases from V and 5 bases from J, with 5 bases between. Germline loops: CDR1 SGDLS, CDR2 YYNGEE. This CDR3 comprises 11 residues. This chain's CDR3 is CASSSGDTQYF. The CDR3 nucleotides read TGTGCCAGCAGCTCCGGAGATACGCAGTATTTT.

The chain's CDR3 is CASRSDRGHGYTF. For the CDR3, the DNA is TGCGCCAGCAGGAGCGACAGGGGGCATGGCTACACCTTC. The rearrangement joins TRBV5-1 to TRBJ1-2, with TRBD1 identical over 10 bases. The V and J ends lost 5 bases and 6 bases, in that order; junction bases with no gene match: 4. Germline CDR1 is SGHRS and CDR2 is YFSETQ. The CDR3 covers 13 residues.

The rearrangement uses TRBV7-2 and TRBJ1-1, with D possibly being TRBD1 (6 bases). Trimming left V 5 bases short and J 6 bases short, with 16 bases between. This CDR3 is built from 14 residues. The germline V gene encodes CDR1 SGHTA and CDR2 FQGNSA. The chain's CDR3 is CASSPTGFLPEAFF. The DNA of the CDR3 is TGTGCCAGCAGCCCTACAGGGTTTCTGCCTGAAGCTTTCTTT.

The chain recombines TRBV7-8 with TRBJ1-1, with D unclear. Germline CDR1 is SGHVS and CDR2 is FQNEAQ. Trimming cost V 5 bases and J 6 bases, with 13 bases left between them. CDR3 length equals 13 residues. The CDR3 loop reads CASSPRGLAEAFF. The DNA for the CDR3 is TGTGCCAGCAGCCCGCGAGGTTTGGCTGAAGCTTTCTTT. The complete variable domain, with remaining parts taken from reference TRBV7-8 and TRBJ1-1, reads GAGVSQSPRYKVAKRGQDVALRCDPISGHVSLFWYQQALGQGPEFLTYFQNEAQLDKSGLPSDRFFAERPEGSVSTLKIQRTQQEDSAVYLCASSPRGLAEAFFGQGTRLTVV.